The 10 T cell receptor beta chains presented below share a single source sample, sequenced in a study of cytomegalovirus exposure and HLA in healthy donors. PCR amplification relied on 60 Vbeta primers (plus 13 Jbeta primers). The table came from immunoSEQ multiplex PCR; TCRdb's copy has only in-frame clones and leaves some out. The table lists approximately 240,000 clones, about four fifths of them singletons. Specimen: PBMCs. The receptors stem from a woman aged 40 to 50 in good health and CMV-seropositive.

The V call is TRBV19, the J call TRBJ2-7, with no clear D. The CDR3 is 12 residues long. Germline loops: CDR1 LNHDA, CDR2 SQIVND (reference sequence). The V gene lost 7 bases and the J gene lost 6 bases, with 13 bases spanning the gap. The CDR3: CASTAPGGEQYF. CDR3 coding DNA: TGTGCCAGTACTGCCCCCGGTGGCGAGCAGTACTTC.

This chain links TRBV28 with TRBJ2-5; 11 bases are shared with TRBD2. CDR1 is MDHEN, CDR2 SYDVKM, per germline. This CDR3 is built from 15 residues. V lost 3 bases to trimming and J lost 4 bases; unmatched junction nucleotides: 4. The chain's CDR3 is CASSLILAGVETQYF. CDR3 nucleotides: TGTGCCAGCAGTTTGATACTAGCGGGAGTAGAGACCCAGTACTTC.

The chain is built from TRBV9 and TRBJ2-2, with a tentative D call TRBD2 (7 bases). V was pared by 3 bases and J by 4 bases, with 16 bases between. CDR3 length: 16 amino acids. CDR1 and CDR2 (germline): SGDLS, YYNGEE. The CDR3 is CASSARRGGGTGELFF. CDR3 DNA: TGTGCCAGCAGCGCCCGAAGGGGAGGGGGCACCGGGGAGCTGTTTTTT.

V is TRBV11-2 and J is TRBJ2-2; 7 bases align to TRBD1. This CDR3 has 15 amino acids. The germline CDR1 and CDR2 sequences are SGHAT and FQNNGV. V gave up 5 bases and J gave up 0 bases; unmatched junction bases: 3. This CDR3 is CASSQGTANTGELFF. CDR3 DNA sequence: TGTGCCAGCAGCCAGGGGACAGCGAACACCGGGGAGCTGTTTTTT.

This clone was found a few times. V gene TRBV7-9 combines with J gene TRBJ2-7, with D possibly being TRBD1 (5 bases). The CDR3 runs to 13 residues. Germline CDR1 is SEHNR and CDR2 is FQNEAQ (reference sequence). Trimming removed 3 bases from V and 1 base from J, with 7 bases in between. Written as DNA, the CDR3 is TGTGCCAGCAGCTTGGCAGGGTCCTACGAGCAGTACTTC. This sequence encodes CASSLAGSYEQYF.

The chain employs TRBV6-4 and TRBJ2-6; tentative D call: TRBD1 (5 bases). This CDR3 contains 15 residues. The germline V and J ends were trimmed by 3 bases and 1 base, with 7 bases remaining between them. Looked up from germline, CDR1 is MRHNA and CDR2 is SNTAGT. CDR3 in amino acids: CASSEGRSGANVLTF. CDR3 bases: TGTGCCAGCAGTGAGGGGCGGTCTGGGGCCAACGTCCTGACTTTC.

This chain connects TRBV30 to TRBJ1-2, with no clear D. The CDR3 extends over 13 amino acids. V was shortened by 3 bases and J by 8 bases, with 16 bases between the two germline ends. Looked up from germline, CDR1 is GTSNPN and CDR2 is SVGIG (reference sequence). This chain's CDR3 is CAWSSGDGGGYTF. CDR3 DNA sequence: TGTGCCTGGAGCTCCGGAGATGGCGGAGGCTACACCTTC.

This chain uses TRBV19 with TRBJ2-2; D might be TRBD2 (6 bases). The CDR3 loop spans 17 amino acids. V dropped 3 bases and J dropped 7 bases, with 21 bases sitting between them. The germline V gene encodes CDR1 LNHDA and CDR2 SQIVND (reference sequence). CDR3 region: CASSMGSGRPSDGELFF. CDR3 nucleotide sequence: TGTGCCAGTAGTATGGGATCGGGGAGGCCGTCGGACGGGGAGCTGTTTTTT.

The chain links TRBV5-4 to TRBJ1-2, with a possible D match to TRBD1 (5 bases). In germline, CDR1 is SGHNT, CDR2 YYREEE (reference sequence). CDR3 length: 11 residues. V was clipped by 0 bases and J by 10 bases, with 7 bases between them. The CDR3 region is CASSLDRHYTF. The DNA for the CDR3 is TGTGCCAGCAGCTTGGACAGGCACTACACCTTC.

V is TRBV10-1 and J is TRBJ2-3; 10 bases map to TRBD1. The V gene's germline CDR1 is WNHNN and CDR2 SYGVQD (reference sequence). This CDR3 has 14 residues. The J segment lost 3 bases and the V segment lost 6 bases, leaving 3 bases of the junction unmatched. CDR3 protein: CASSKGQGTDTQYF. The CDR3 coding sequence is TGCGCCAGCAGCAAGGGACAGGGGACAGATACGCAGTATTTT.